The 25 T cell receptor beta chains given below trace back to one sample, sequenced in a study of T cell repertoires in cytomegalovirus infection. These receptors are not linked to any known antigen. TCRdb independently ran MiXCR on the reads; one entry per CDR3 protein. Of a few hundred thousand distinct CDR3 sequences detected, less than 25% appear once; the ten largest clones hold about 20%. The sample here was cultured PBMCs, taken from culture after CMV antigen stimulation. Receptor source: a human donor in good health (CMV status not recorded). Some clones in this sample may be carry-over from other donors' samples.

This clonotype was found once. V usage is TRBV12-3 or TRBV12-4 and J usage is TRBJ1-1; TRBD1 might be the D (6 bases). This CDR3 has 15 residues. The V gene lost 6 bases and the J gene lost 1 base, with 15 bases spanning the gap. The CDR3 here is CASRLDSLSNTEAFF. The CDR3 bases are TGTGCCAGCAGACTGGACAGCCTCTCGAACACTGAAGCTTTCTTT.

This clonotype turned up a few times. The chain joins TRBV5-4 to TRBJ2-7, with TRBD1 matching 8 bases. This CDR3 comprises 14 residues. V was clipped by 4 bases and J by 3 bases; unmatched bases: 6. The V gene's germline CDR1 is SGHNT and CDR2 YYREEE (reference sequence). Written as DNA, the CDR3 is TGTGCCAGCAGCGGGGGACAGGCGTTCTACGAGCAGTACTTC. Encoded protein: CASSGGQAFYEQYF. The variable domain in full, completed from reference TRBV5-4 and TRBJ2-7, reads ETGVTQSPTHLIKTRGQQVTLRCSSQSGHNTVSWYQQALGQGPQFIFQYYREEENGRGNFPPRFSGLQFPNYSSELNVNALELDDSALYLCASSGGQAFYEQYFGPGTRLTVT.

With regard to this clonotype: One end of the junction varies from germline; a read error may be responsible. The chain uses TRBV7-4 and TRBJ2-1; 10 positions match TRBD2. CDR1 and CDR2 from the germline V gene are SGHVT and SQSDAQ. The CDR3 sequence is 14 residues long. The CDR3 sequence: CATTGLAFPNGQFF. CDR3 nucleotides: TGTGCCACCACGGGACTAGCGTTTCCCAATGGGCAGTTCTTC.

A few counts support this clonotype. The rearrangement uses TRBV29-1 and TRBJ2-1; 10 bases are a match to TRBD1. Trimming removed 4 bases from V and 9 bases from J; junction bases left unmatched: 3. This CDR3 is built from 12 residues. The germline gives CDR1 SQVTM, CDR2 ANQGSEA. CDR3 nucleotide sequence: TGCAGCGTTGGACAGGGGGCGGGTGAGCAGTTCTTC. Translation gives CSVGQGAGEQFF.

This clonotype was observed at least ten times. The V call is TRBV27, the J call TRBJ2-5; D possibly corresponds to TRBD2 (7 bases). V was clipped by 7 bases and J by 5 bases, with 23 bases between them. This CDR3 has 16 amino acids. Germline V lookup: CDR1 MNHEY, CDR2 SMNVEV (reference sequence). CDR3 in DNA: TGTGCCAGCACACAGAGCGGGACATGGGCCATGGAGACCCAGTACTTC. It specifies CASTQSGTWAMETQYF.

The chain joins TRBV2 to TRBJ2-1; TRBD2 matches at 7 bases. Trimming removed 6 bases from V and 6 bases from J; junction bases left unmatched: 8. The CDR3 contains 14 residues. Germline V gene data show CDR1 as SNHLY and CDR2 as FYNNEI. Here the CDR3 DNA reads TGTGCCAGCAGGAGGACTAGAGAGGGCAATGAGCAGTTCTTC. It yields the protein CASRRTREGNEQFF.

This clonotype was picked up a small number of times. J is TRBJ2-5 and V is TRBV15; no reliable D call. CDR1 and CDR2 from the germline V gene are LNHNV and YYDKDF (reference sequence). The V end lost 3 bases, the J end lost 6 bases, and 11 bases lay between the germline ends. There are 13 residues in the CDR3. The DNA of the CDR3 is TGTGCCACCAGCAGCGGAGATTTCAAGACCCAGTACTTC. Translation gives CATSSGDFKTQYF.

There are many counts of this clonotype. The chain joins TRBV7-3 to TRBJ1-1, with D maybe TRBD1 (5 bases). The CDR3 contains 14 residues. Germline-derived CDR1 and CDR2 are SGHTA and FQGTGA. The V and J ends lost 3 bases and 3 bases respectively, with 11 bases between them. Here the CDR3 DNA reads TGTGCCAGCAGCTTCTCAGGGTGGGACACTGAAGCTTTCTTT. It is translated as CASSFSGWDTEAFF.

Only a few counts were recorded for this clonotype. This sequence joins TRBV2 and TRBJ2-2; the match to TRBD2 covers 7 bases. The V gene's germline CDR1 is SNHLY and CDR2 FYNNEI. The CDR3 is 13 residues long. After removal of 4 bases from V and 5 bases from J, the junction contained 1 base not matched to a gene. DNA for the CDR3: TGTGCCAGCAGTGGGACTAGAACCGGGGAGCTGTTTTTT. Translated: CASSGTRTGELFF.

This clonotype has only a few counts. The gene calls are TRBV10-3 and TRBJ2-7; TRBD2 matches at 7 bases. Germline-derived CDR1 and CDR2 are ENHRY and SYGVKD. This CDR3 contains 15 residues. DNA for the CDR3: TGTGCCATCAGTAAGTCCGACGGGGGGTCGGGAGAGCAGTACGTC. Its translation is CAISKSDGGSGEQYV.

The chain couples TRBV2 to TRBJ2-3; D remains unclear. V was clipped by 3 bases and J by 4 bases, with 14 bases between them. The V gene's germline CDR1 is SNHLY and CDR2 FYNNEI. This CDR3 region has 15 residues. The CDR3 is CASSDHVTRSDTQYF. In nucleotides, the CDR3 is TGTGCCAGCAGTGATCACGTGACTCGGTCAGATACGCAGTATTTT.

The sample holds a few counts of this clonotype. This chain connects TRBV12-3 or TRBV12-4 to TRBJ1-2, with D unclear. The V gene lost 3 bases and the J gene lost 2 bases, with 10 bases spanning the gap. The CDR3 spans 14 residues. This chain's CDR3 is CASSFADGNYGYTF. CDR3 bases: TGTGCCAGCAGTTTTGCGGACGGAAACTATGGCTACACCTTC.

This chain links TRBV10-3 with TRBJ2-3; D tentatively fits TRBD1 or TRBD2 (5 bases each). The CDR3 is 14 residues long. The germline gives CDR1 ENHRY, CDR2 SYGVKD. Trimming removed 2 bases at V and 6 bases at J, with 12 bases between. The CDR3 loop reads CAISEGDPLDTQYF. DNA for the CDR3: TGTGCCATCAGTGAGGGGGACCCCCTCGATACGCAGTATTTT.

This clonotype was counted between two and nine times. This chain links TRBV20-1 with TRBJ2-7; 7 nucleotides match TRBD1. V was pared by 4 bases and J by 3 bases, with 9 bases of the junction left unmatched. The CDR3 runs 14 residues. CDR1 and CDR2 from the germline V gene are DFQATT and SNEGSKA (reference sequence). The CDR3 coding sequence is TGCAGTGCTATTTCACAGGGGCCCATCTACGAGCAGTACTTC. It translates to CSAISQGPIYEQYF.

In nucleotides, the CDR3 is TGTGCCAGCAGTTTATCTATGCCAGGCCGCGAGCAGTACTTC. Its protein product is CASSLSMPGREQYF. This chain links TRBV27 with TRBJ2-7, with D uncertain. Germline V gene data show CDR1 as MNHEY and CDR2 as SMNVEV (reference sequence). Trimming removed 0 bases from V and 6 bases from J, with 12 bases in between. The CDR3 extends over 14 amino acids.

This clonotype came up a few times. V and J are TRBV2 and TRBJ1-1; D unresolved. From germline, CDR1 is SNHLY and CDR2 FYNNEI. This CDR3 region has 13 residues. V lost 10 bases and J lost 2, with 14 bases in between. The CDR3 spells CATTREGNTEAFF. In DNA, the CDR3 is TGTGCCACCACTAGAGAGGGAAACACTGAAGCTTTCTTT. Full variable domain (rest looked up from reference TRBV2 and TRBJ1-1): EPEVTQTPSHQVTQMGQEVILRCVPISNHLYFYWYRQILGQKVEFLVSFYNNEISEKSEIFDDQFSVERPDGSNFTLKIRSTKLEDSAMYFCATTREGNTEAFFGQGTRLTVV.

This clonotype showed up just once. The chain couples TRBV9 to TRBJ2-1; 8 bases fit TRBD2. The germline gives CDR1 SGDLS, CDR2 YYNGEE. V dropped 0 bases and J dropped 3; count of bases not matched to a gene: 2. This CDR3 contains 15 residues. This CDR3 reads CASSVDSGVYNEQFF. The DNA for the CDR3 is TGTGCCAGCAGCGTAGATAGCGGGGTCTACAATGAGCAGTTCTTC.

This clonotype was picked up many times. The chain carries TRBV7-2 and TRBJ1-2; maybe TRBD1 (5 bases). Trimming stripped 3 bases from V and 2 bases from J, with 7 bases between. Germline CDR1 is SGHTA and CDR2 is FQGNSA. The CDR3 totals 13 residues. CDR3 nucleotide sequence: TGTGCCAGCAGCTTTGACAGAAACTATGGCTACACCTTC. Translating gives CASSFDRNYGYTF.

In its sample, this clonotype was seen a few times. Just one base apart from a much larger clone, this may be a read error. This chain uses TRBV4-1 with TRBJ1-1; D remains unclear. Germline V gene sequence: CDR1 MGHRA, CDR2 YSYEKL. The CDR3 totals 13 residues. The ends were cut back, 1 base at V and 1 base at J, with 4 bases in the middle. The CDR3, as DNA: TGCGCCAGCAGCCAAGCAGGGAACACTGAAGCTTTCTTT. Amino acids: CASSQAGNTEAFF.

This rearrangement joins TRBV5-1 to TRBJ2-1; 12 nucleotides agree with TRBD2. Germline V lookup: CDR1 SGHRS, CDR2 YFSETQ. This CDR3 region has 18 residues. The ends lost 3 bases at V and 2 bases at J; junction bases unmatched: 9. The CDR3 sequence: CASSYPSGRVPTYNEQFF. CDR3 nucleotides: TGCGCCAGCAGCTACCCTAGCGGGAGGGTCCCGACCTACAATGAGCAGTTCTTC.

The J gene is TRBJ2-1, the V gene TRBV5-1; 14 bases agree with TRBD2. V trimming: 4 bases; J trimming: 7 bases; junction bases outside the gene matches: 10. Germline-derived CDR1 and CDR2 are SGHRS and YFSETQ. This CDR3 has 17 amino acids. The CDR3 DNA is TGCGCCAGCAGCCTTCAACCGGGACTAGCGGGAGAAAATGAGCAGTTCTTC. It specifies CASSLQPGLAGENEQFF.

V is TRBV4-1 and J is TRBJ1-5; D perhaps matches TRBD1 (5 bases). The CDR3 has 15 residues. Trimming took 4 bases from V and 7 from J, leaving 17 bases between them. The V gene's germline CDR1 is MGHRA and CDR2 YSYEKL. The CDR3 nucleotides read TGCGCCAGCAGCCTCCATGGGGGAGGAGGGCAGCCCCAGCATTTT. Translated, it gives CASSLHGGGGQPQHF.

This clonotype was seen more than once but under ten times. This chain connects TRBV13 to TRBJ2-3, with 7 bases identical to TRBD1. CDR1 and CDR2 from the germline V gene are PRHDT and FYEKMQ (reference sequence). V gave up 5 bases and J gave up 4 bases; unmatched junction bases: 6. The CDR3 covers 14 residues. CDR3: CASSTLQGSDTQYF. In nucleotides, the CDR3 is TGTGCCAGCAGCACGTTACAGGGGTCAGATACGCAGTATTTT.

This clonotype showed up just a few times. V gene TRBV7-6 combines with J gene TRBJ1-1, with 7 bases lining up with TRBD1. This CDR3 has 19 residues. CDR1 and CDR2 from the germline V gene are SGHVS and FNYEAQ. The V segment lost 1 base and the J segment 0 bases; nucleotides outside the gene matches: 14. CDR3 coding DNA: TGTGCCAGCAGCTTAGAACGTGAAGGGGGCTATCGCGTGAACACTGAAGCTTTCTTT. Translating it yields CASSLEREGGYRVNTEAFF.

The rearrangement links TRBV11-3 to TRBJ2-7; 7 nucleotides align to TRBD1. V lost 5 bases and J lost 4; bases outside the gene matches: 11. The CDR3 covers 15 residues. Per germline, CDR1 SGHNT and CDR2 YENEEA. The DNA for the CDR3 is TGTGCCAGCAGCGTATATTCGGACAGGAGATACGAGCAGTACGTC. This sequence encodes CASSVYSDRRYEQYV.